This T cell receptor (beta chain) was profiled in a study of beta chain features in type 1 diabetes (dated by TCRdb to 2017 to 2018). Regarding the research as a whole: Patients and healthy donors did not differ in mean age, gender distribution, total cell number or subset yield. Regulatory and stem cell-like memory subsets were isolated from only 8 patients and about 8 healthy donors, whereas naive and central memory subsets came from all 28 donors. The study compared TCRB repertoires of sorted circulating CD4+ T cell subsets between recently diagnosed type 1 diabetes patients and matched healthy donors. A total of roughly 99,000,000 sorted cells were examined across all samples, and the number of cells per subset was strongly correlated with RNA yield. General study outcomes and caveats: Sequencing cDNA rather than genomic DNA could over-represent highly expressing activated cells, although activation and CD3 levels did not differ between groups. Naive, central memory and regulatory TCRB repertoires appeared to be more alike among patients than among healthy donors. Because small numbers of individuals were included in the HLA sub-analyses, any influence of HLA type on TCRB rearrangement was left unresolved. Shorter templates might be favored by PCR, yet because patient and control samples were amplified and corrected together, any such skew would affect both groups equally. At VDJ recombination sites, type 1 diabetes patients had fewer insertions and more deleted nucleotides, which implies abnormalities in thymic rearrangement. A moderate but significant shortening of TCRB CDR3 length was observed in type 1 diabetes patients in all four CD4+ subsets.

A single peripheral blood draw of approximately 100 mL on average was collected from each donor into heparinised tubes. Using a panel that included CD45RO, CCR7, CD25, CD127, CD95 and CD27, naive, central memory, regulatory and stem cell-like memory CD4+ T cells were sorted on a BD FACSAria II. A purity above 98% was achieved for all sorted populations. PBMCs were isolated right away by Lymphoprep density gradient centrifugation and were stained directly, without culture. So that batch effects would be minimized, each experiment stained and sorted samples in pairs, pairing one healthy donor with one patient. The High Capacity cDNA Reverse Transcription Kit was used to reverse transcribe all of the isolated RNA, meaning that expressed TCRB transcripts were what got sequenced. Naive, central memory and regulatory T cell samples underwent deep immunoSEQ sequencing, averaging around 4 million total reads per sample. Sorted cells were lysed in RLT buffer and RNA was extracted with DNase-treated RNeasy Micro or Mini kits, depending on cell number. To prevent cross-contamination, every cell subset was processed on its own, while patient and healthy donor samples were processed together. Using the immunoSEQ multiplex PCR, TCRB sequences were amplified from cDNA into 87-bp fragments spanning the CDR3 region. Sequencing of the amplicons was done on the Illumina HiSeq platform. On the study's bioinformatics: PCR bias was computationally corrected using synthetic template baselines, reads within Hamming distance 2 were collapsed, and singletons that could not be merged were discarded. Reads were aligned against IMGT so that V, D and J genes, CDR3 length and insertions or deletions at six rearrangement sites could be assigned. Within each subset, clonotype counts were normalized to the number of sorted cells before true diversity and Gini coefficients were calculated with the tcR R package. Repertoire sharing was quantified using the overlap coefficient calculated on TCRB nucleotide sequences. Out-of-frame TCRB sequences from naive cells were analyzed as a proxy for the pre-selection repertoire. TCRdb's version of the immuneACCESS table is confined to in-frame rearrangements and falls short of the full clone set. An unresolved V gene accounts for under half of the shortfall where checked; the remainder is of unknown origin. That table furnishes V, J and clone size, whereas the DNA furnished D and trimming. Recorded for this sample are 430,000 or so clones; roughly 11% of them occurred a single time. The ten largest clonotypes hold 0.046% of the sample.

There are a few counts of this clone. Its target antigen remains unknown. No quality values exist for individual bases; no much larger clone is one base distant. Cut back by 0 bases and 6 bases, the V and J ends lie 14 bases apart. Including the terminal cysteine and phenylalanine, the CDR3 comprises 15 residues. The CDR3 DNA has 45 bases and is translated from base 1. CDR1 and CDR2 are drawn from the germline V gene: MGHRA, YSYEKL. The source of this sequence is a woman between 18 and 29 years old in good health. Sequencing was carried out using naive CD4+ T cells from blood. Reading the label with the study, this specimen's cell subset or site is: true naive CD4+ T cells. The chain joins TRBV4-1 to TRBJ1-2; a tentative D match to TRBD1 spans 5 bases. In nucleotides, the sequence is TGCGCCAGCAGCCAAGATGAGCTCAGGGCTGATGGCTACACCTTC. Its protein product is CASSQDELRADGYTF.